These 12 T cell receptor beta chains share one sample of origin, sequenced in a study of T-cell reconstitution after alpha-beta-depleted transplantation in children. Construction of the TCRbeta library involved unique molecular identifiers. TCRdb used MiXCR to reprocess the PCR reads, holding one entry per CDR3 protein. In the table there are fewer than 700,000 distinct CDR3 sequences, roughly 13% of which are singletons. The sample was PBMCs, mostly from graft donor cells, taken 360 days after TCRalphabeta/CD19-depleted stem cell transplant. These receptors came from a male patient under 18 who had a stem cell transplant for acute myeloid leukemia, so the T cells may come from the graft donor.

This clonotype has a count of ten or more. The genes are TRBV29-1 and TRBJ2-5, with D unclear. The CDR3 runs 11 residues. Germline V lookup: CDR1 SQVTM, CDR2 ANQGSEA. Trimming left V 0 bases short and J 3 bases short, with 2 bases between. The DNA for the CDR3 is TGCAGCGTTGAAGATGAAGAGACCCAGTACTTC. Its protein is CSVEDEETQYF.

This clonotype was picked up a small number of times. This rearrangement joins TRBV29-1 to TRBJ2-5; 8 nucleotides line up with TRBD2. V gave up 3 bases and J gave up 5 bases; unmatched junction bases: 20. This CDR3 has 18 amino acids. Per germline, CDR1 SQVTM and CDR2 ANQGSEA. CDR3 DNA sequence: TGCAGCGTTGATTTGGCTTTTTCCGGGACTAGGATCGGGGAGACCCAGTACTTC. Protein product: CSVDLAFSGTRIGETQYF.

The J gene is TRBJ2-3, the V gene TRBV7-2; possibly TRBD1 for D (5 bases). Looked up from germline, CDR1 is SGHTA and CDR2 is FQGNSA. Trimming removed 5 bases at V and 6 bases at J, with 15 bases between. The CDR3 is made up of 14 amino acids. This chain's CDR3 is CASSQNTGPDTQYF. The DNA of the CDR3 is TGTGCCAGCAGCCAAAATACAGGCCCCGATACGCAGTATTTT. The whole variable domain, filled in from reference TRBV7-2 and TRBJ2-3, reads GAGVSQSPSNKVTEKGKDVELRCDPISGHTALYWYRQSLGQGLEFLIYFQGNSAPDKSGLPSDRFSAERTGGSVSTLTIQRTQQEDSAVYLCASSQNTGPDTQYFGPGTRLTVL.

The CDR3 spells CASSESPGGDNEQFF. The CDR3 nucleotides are TGTGCCAGCAGTGAATCGCCAGGGGGGGACAATGAGCAGTTCTTC. The genes are TRBV25-1 and TRBJ2-1; D might be TRBD1 or TRBD2, each matching 7 bases. There are 15 residues in the CDR3. CDR1 MGHDK and CDR2 SYGVNS come from the germline V gene. Trimming cost V 1 base and J 5 bases, with 12 bases left between them.

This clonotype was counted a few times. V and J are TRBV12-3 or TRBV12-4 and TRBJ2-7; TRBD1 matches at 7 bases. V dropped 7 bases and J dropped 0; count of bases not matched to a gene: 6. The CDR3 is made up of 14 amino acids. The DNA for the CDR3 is TGTGCCAGCAATTCAGGGGGTGGCTCCTACGAGCAGTACTTC. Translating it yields CASNSGGGSYEQYF.

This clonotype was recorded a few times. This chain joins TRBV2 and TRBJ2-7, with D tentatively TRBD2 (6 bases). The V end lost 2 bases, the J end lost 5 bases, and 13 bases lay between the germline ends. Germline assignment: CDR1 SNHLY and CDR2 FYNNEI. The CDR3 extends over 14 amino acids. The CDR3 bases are TGTGCCAGCAGTGAAACCGCCGGGGGAAACGAGCAGTACTTC. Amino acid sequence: CASSETAGGNEQYF.

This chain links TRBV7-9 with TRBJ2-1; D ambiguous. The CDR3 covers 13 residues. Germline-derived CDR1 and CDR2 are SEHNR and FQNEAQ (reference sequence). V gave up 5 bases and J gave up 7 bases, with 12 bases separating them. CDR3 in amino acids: CASSPGFGNEQFF. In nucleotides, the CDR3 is TGTGCCAGCAGCCCCGGGTTTGGGAATGAGCAGTTCTTC.

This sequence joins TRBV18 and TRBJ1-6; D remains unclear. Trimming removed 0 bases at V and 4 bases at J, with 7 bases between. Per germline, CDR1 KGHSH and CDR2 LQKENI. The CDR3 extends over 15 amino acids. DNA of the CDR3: TGTGCCAGCTCACCACCGCAGGCTTATAATTCACCCCTCCACTTT. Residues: CASSPPQAYNSPLHF.

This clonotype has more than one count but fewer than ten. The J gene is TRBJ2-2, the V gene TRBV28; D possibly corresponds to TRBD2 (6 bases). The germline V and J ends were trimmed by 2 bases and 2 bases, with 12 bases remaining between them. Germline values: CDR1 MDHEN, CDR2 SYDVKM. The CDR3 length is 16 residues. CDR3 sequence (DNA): TGTGCCAGCAGTTTAATTTCGGGGGTCAACACCGGGGAGCTGTTTTTT. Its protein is CASSLISGVNTGELFF. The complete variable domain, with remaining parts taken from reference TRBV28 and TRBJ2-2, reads DVKVTQSSRYLVKRTGEKVFLECVQDMDHENMFWYRQDPGLGLRLIYFSYDVKMKEKGDIPEGYSVSREKKERFSLILESASTNQTSMYLCASSLISGVNTGELFFGEGSRLTVL.

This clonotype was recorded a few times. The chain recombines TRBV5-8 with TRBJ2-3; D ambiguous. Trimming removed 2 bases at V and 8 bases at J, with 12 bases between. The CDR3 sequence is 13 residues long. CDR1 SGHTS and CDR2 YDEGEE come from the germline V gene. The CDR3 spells CASSFERSGTQYF. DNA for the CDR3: TGTGCCAGCAGCTTTGAGAGGTCGGGTACGCAGTATTTT.

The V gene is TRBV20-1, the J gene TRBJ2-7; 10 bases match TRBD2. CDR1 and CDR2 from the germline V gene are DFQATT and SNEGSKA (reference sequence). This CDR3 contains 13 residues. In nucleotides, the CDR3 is TGCACCTCAGGGCTAGCGGGAGTTCGCGAGCAGTACTTC. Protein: CTSGLAGVREQYF.

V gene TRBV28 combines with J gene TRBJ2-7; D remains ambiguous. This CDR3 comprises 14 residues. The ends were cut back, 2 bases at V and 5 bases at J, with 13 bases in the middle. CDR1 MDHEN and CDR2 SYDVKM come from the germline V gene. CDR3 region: CASSLGGIPHEQYF. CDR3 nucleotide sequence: TGTGCCAGCAGTTTAGGTGGGATTCCCCACGAGCAGTACTTC.